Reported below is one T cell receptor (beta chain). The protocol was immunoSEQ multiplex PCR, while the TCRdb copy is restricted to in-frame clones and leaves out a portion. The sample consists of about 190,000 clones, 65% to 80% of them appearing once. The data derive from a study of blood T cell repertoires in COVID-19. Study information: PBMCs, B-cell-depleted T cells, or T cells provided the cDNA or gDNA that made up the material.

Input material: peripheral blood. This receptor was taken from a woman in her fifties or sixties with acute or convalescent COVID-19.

CDR3 DNA sequence: TGCGCCAGCAGCCCCGGACAGGGTTATCAGCCCCAGCATTTT. The encoded protein is CASSPGQGYQPQHF. The J gene is TRBJ1-5, the V gene TRBV4-1; 8 nucleotides align to TRBD1. CDR3 length: 14 residues. Per germline, CDR1 MGHRA and CDR2 YSYEKL. Germline trimming cut 4 bases from V and 5 bases from J; bases unmatched to any gene: 4.